This record covers a single T cell receptor beta chain. Its cognate antigen is unknown. Germline V CDR1 and CDR2: SGHNT, YENEEA. Deletions cut 6 bases from V and 5 bases from J, with 23 bases between. The CDR3 contains 17 residues. This sample was included in a study of siplizumab effects on memory and regulatory T cells. Each sample contributed around 10^5 TCR templates to the assay. Clones were read by immunoSEQ multiplex PCR, and TCRdb kept only the in-frame ones, dropping some. Of more than 85,000 clones listed, roughly 92% were seen once; the top ten hold under 0.7%. Study outcomes and limitations: Siplizumab cultures yielded proliferating Tregs whose suppressive function was not confirmed. Naive T cells appeared more diverse than memory cells and seemed to be major alloresponse contributors. Neither a naive nor a memory phenotype was assignable to roughly 80-95% of proliferating CD4+ or CD8+ clones.

The chain is built from TRBV11-3 and TRBJ2-4; D possibly corresponds to TRBD1 (5 bases). The sequence came from a human donor in good health. The sample was Tregs sorted from blood. DNA of the CDR3: TGTGCCAGCAGAACATCCCCTAACTGGGGCTCGGAAAACATTCAGTACTTC. It translates to CASRTSPNWGSENIQYF.